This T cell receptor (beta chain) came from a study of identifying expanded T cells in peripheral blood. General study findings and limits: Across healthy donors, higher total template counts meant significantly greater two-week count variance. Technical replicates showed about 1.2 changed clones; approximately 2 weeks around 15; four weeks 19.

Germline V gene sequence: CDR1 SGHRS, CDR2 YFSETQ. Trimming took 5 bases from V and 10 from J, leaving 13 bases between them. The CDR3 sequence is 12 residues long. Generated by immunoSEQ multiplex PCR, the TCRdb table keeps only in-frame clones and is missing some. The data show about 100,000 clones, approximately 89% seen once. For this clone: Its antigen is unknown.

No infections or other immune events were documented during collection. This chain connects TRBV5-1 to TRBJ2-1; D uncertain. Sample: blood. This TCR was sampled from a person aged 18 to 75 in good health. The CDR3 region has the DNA TGCGCCAGCAGTCTTGGTCTAGGGGAGCAGTTCTTC. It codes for CASSLGLGEQFF.